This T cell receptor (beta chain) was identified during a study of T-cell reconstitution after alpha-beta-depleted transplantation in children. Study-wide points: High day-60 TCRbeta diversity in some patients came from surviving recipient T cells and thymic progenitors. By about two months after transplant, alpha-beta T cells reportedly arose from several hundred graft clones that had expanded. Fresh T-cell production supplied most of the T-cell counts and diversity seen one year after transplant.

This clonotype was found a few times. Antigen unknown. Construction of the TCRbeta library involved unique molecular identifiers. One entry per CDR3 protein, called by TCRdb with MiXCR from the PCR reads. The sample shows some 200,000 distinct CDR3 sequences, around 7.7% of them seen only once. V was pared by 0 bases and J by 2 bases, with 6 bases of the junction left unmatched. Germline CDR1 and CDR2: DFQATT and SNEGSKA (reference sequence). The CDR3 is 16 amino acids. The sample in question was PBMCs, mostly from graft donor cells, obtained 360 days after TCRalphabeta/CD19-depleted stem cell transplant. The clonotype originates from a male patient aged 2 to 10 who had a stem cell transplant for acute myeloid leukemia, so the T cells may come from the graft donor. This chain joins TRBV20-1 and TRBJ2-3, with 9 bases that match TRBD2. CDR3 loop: CSARDILAGFTDTQYF. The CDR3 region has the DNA TGCAGTGCTAGAGATATTCTAGCGGGATTCACAGATACGCAGTATTTT.